The 21 T cell receptor beta chains listed next were all sequenced from one sample in a study of blood T cell repertoires in COVID-19. Repertoires were generated with immunoSEQ multiplex PCR, while TCRdb's copy carries only in-frame clones and drops some. The sample shows about 350,000 clones, around 88% of them seen only once. Source material: peripheral blood. Receptors were obtained from a woman in her fifties or sixties with COVID-19, enrolled during active disease.

The J gene is TRBJ2-1, the V gene TRBV14; a possible D gene is TRBD2 (7 bases). Trimming stripped 3 bases from V and 1 base from J, with 16 bases between. CDR1 is SGHDN, CDR2 FVKESK, per germline. This CDR3 region has 17 residues. The CDR3 sequence is CASSQAGALGSYNEQFF. The DNA of the CDR3 is TGTGCCAGCAGCCAGGCGGGGGCCCTTGGGTCCTACAATGAGCAGTTCTTC.

The chain employs TRBV7-3 and TRBJ2-1; D not resolved. The CDR3 extends over 15 amino acids. Trimming stripped 1 base from V and 6 bases from J, with 13 bases between. Germline V CDR1 and CDR2: SGHTA, FQGTGA. The CDR3 loop is CASSLRGIIANEQFF. The CDR3 DNA reads TGTGCCAGCAGCTTAAGAGGAATCATCGCCAATGAGCAGTTCTTC.

The chain uses TRBV7-9 and TRBJ1-2; TRBD1 is a possible D gene (6 bases). V lost 10 bases to trimming and J lost 3 bases, with 12 bases between them. Germline lookup yields CDR1 SEHNR and CDR2 FQNEAQ (reference sequence). CDR3 length equals 12 residues. CDR3 sequence (DNA): TGTGCCATCGCGGGGGCCGACTATGGCTACACCTTC. Residues: CAIAGADYGYTF.

The rearrangement links TRBV11-2 to TRBJ1-2, with 9 bases lining up with TRBD1. With 0 bases clipped from V and 7 bases from J, the junction kept 6 bases outside the gene matches. The CDR3 has 15 amino acids. The V gene's germline CDR1 is SGHAT and CDR2 FQNNGV. The CDR3 sequence is CASSLERDRARGYTF. The CDR3 DNA follows: TGTGCCAGCAGCTTAGAACGGGACAGGGCGCGTGGCTACACCTTC.

The chain couples TRBV7-9 to TRBJ1-1; tentative D call: TRBD1 (5 bases). The CDR3 runs 13 residues. Germline CDR1 and CDR2: SEHNR and FQNEAQ (reference sequence). V was clipped by 5 bases and J by 14 bases, with 21 bases between them. The CDR3 here is CASSNQGLATHFF. CDR3 coding DNA: TGTGCCAGCAGCAACCAGGGCCTCGCCACCCACTTCTTT.

V is TRBV2 and J is TRBJ1-2, with 9 bases identical to TRBD1. The CDR3 covers 12 residues. The V gene end was trimmed by 5 bases and the J gene end by 8 bases; junction bases not matched to a gene: 3. The germline V gene encodes CDR1 SNHLY and CDR2 FYNNEI. The CDR3 DNA reads TGTGCCAGCAGTCCGGACAGGGGAGGCTACACCTTC. Amino acids: CASSPDRGGYTF.

This clone was counted a few times. The CDR3 spells CASRDRGLSNYGYTF. In nucleotides, the CDR3 is TGTGCCAGCAGGGACAGGGGGTTATCTAACTATGGCTACACCTTC. The rearrangement uses TRBV2 and TRBJ1-2, with 10 bases lining up with TRBD1. With 6 bases clipped from V and 0 bases from J, the junction kept 4 bases outside the gene matches. CDR3 length equals 15 residues. In germline, CDR1 is SNHLY, CDR2 FYNNEI.

The genes are TRBV7-9 and TRBJ1-1, with D possibly matching TRBD1 (6 bases). The CDR3 length is 14 residues. The germline V and J ends were trimmed by 5 bases and 0 bases, with 10 bases remaining between them. Germline CDR1 SEHNR, CDR2 FQNEAQ (reference sequence). CDR3 DNA: TGTGCCAGCAGCCGACAGGTGCTGAACACTGAAGCTTTCTTT. Protein product: CASSRQVLNTEAFF.

The rearrangement links TRBV30 to TRBJ1-1; 10 nucleotides agree with TRBD1. This CDR3 spans 14 amino acids. With V trimmed by 1 base and J by 5 bases, 4 bases remained unmatched. Germline assignment: CDR1 GTSNPN and CDR2 SVGIG (reference sequence). CDR3 DNA: TGTGCCTGGAGTGAGGGACAGGGGATGACTGAAGCTTTCTTT. Translated: CAWSEGQGMTEAFF.

The sample holds one count of this clone. The chain carries TRBV25-1 and TRBJ1-1; TRBD1 aligns across 8 bases. CDR1 and CDR2 (germline): MGHDK, SYGVNS. The CDR3 covers 13 residues. Trimming took 10 bases from V and 1 from J; bases not matched to a gene: 5. CDR3 sequence reads: CATRGTGNTEAFF. Here the CDR3 DNA reads TGTGCCACACGTGGGACAGGGAACACTGAAGCTTTCTTT.

This sequence joins TRBV10-1 and TRBJ2-1, with D possibly matching TRBD2 (7 bases). The CDR3 has 14 residues. Germline V lookup: CDR1 WNHNN, CDR2 SYGVQD (reference sequence). Trimming stripped 8 bases from V and 0 bases from J, with 11 bases between. CDR3 residues: CASGGADSYNEQFF. As DNA, the CDR3 is TGCGCCAGCGGGGGGGCCGACTCCTACAATGAGCAGTTCTTC.

This clone came up once. The CDR3 protein is CASSQVRTGYGNTIYF. The CDR3, as DNA: TGTGCCAGCAGCCAAGTGAGGACAGGGTACGGAAACACCATATATTTT. The V gene is TRBV3-1 (or the pseudogene TRBV3-2), the J gene TRBJ1-3, with TRBD1 identical over 8 bases. The CDR3 is 16 residues long. Germline CDR1 and CDR2: LGHDT and YNNKEL (reference sequence). V dropped 1 base and J dropped 4; count of bases not matched to a gene: 6.

This rearrangement joins TRBV3-1 (or the pseudogene TRBV3-2) to TRBJ1-1, with 9 bases matching TRBD1. The CDR3 extends over 17 amino acids. Trimming at V came to 4 bases and at J to 4 bases, leaving 13 bases not matched to a gene. Germline CDR1 reads LGHDT; CDR2 reads YNNKEL (reference sequence). The CDR3 region is CASSPKYNRGPATEAFF. The CDR3, as DNA: TGTGCCAGCAGCCCGAAGTACAACAGGGGGCCGGCCACTGAAGCTTTCTTT.

V and J are TRBV27 and TRBJ2-7; a possible D gene is TRBD2 (7 bases). The CDR3 is 16 amino acids. V was pared by 3 bases and J by 5 bases, with 20 bases between. Germline V gives CDR1 MNHEY, CDR2 SMNVEV (reference sequence). CDR3 nucleotide sequence: TGTGCCAGCAGTTTCTTCCCTTGGGGGGGGGCCAACGAGCAGTACTTC. The encoded protein is CASSFFPWGGANEQYF.

The chain carries TRBV9 and TRBJ2-7, with 7 bases identical to TRBD1. The CDR3 sequence is 14 residues long. Germline-derived CDR1 and CDR2 are SGDLS and YYNGEE. V trimming: 4 bases; J trimming: 2 bases; junction bases outside the gene matches: 6. CDR3 nucleotide sequence: TGTGCCAGCAGCTCAGGGGGAACCCCCTACGAGCAGTACTTC. Amino acids: CASSSGGTPYEQYF.

This clone has a single count. V usage is TRBV12-3 or TRBV12-4 and J usage is TRBJ1-6; 7 nucleotides line up with TRBD1. This CDR3 region has 13 residues. V was clipped by 5 bases and J by 10 bases; unmatched bases: 5. CDR3 DNA: TGTGCCAGCAGTGGACAGGTGCGGTCACCCCTCCACTTT. Translation gives CASSGQVRSPLHF.

The chain is built from TRBV5-1 and TRBJ1-2; D remains ambiguous. The CDR3 is made up of 13 amino acids. The V end lost 2 bases, the J end lost 3 bases, and 8 bases lay between the germline ends. Germline CDR1 and CDR2: SGHRS and YFSETQ. The CDR3 sequence is CASSFEGDYGYTF. The CDR3 DNA is TGCGCCAGCAGCTTTGAGGGTGACTATGGCTACACCTTC.

This chain uses TRBV6-5 with TRBJ1-2, with 8 bases matching TRBD1. The CDR3 length is 15 residues. Germline V gives CDR1 MNHEY, CDR2 SVGAGI. V lost 6 bases to trimming and J lost 5 bases; unmatched junction nucleotides: 11. Here the CDR3 reads CASRATGVGEYGYTF. CDR3 DNA sequence: TGTGCCAGCAGAGCGACAGGGGTCGGGGAATATGGCTACACCTTC.

This rearrangement joins TRBV19 to TRBJ1-5; D call uncertain. The germline V gene encodes CDR1 LNHDA and CDR2 SQIVND (reference sequence). V lost 7 bases to trimming and J lost 11 bases, with 18 bases between them. The CDR3 loop spans 13 amino acids. Here the CDR3 reads CASNFALYQAQHF. The CDR3 DNA is TGTGCCAGTAATTTTGCCCTATATCAAGCCCAGCATTTT.

Only one count was recorded for this clone. CDR3 region: CASSWGQGNQPQHF. In DNA, the CDR3 is TGTGCCAGCAGCTGGGGACAGGGAAATCAGCCCCAGCATTTT. The chain carries TRBV3-1 (or the pseudogene TRBV3-2) and TRBJ1-5, with 9 bases that match TRBD1. This CDR3 is built from 14 residues. In germline, CDR1 is LGHDT, CDR2 YNNKEL (reference sequence). The V and J ends lost 5 bases and 4 bases, in that order; junction bases with no gene match: 3.

The rearrangement links TRBV19 to TRBJ1-4; D unclear. Germline V gene data show CDR1 as LNHDA and CDR2 as SQIVND (reference sequence). V lost 5 bases and J lost 8, with 18 bases in between. The CDR3 extends over 15 amino acids. DNA of the CDR3: TGTGCCAGTAGTCTCCTCGCAGGAGGCGAGGAAAAACTGTTTTTT. Encoded protein: CASSLLAGGEEKLFF.